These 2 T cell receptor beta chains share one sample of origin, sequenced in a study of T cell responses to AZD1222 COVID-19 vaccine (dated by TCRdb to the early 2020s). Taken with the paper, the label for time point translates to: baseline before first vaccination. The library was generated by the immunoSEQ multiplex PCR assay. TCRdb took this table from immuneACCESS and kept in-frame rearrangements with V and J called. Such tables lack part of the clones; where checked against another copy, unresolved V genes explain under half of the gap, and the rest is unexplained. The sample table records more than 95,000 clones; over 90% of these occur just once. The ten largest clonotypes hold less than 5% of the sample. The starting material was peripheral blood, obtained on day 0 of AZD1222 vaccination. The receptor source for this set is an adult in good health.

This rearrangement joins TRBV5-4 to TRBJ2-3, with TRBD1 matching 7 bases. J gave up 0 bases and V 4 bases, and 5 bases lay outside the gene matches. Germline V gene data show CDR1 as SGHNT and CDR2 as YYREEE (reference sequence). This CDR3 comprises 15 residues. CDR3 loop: CASSPKTGSTDTQYF. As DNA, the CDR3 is TGTGCCAGCAGCCCAAAGACAGGGAGCACAGATACGCAGTATTTT.

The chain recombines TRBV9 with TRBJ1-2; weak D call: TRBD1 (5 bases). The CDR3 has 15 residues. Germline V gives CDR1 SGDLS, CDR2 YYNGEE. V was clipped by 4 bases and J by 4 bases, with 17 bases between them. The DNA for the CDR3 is TGTGCCAGCAGCACCCGGGGCGGGCAGGGCTATGGCTACACCTTC. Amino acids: CASSTRGGQGYGYTF.